The T cell receptor (beta chain) under discussion was sequenced for a study of graft-versus-host responses after intestinal transplantation. Whole-study context: Each of the recipients got a multivisceral, liver-intestinal, or isolated intestinal transplant. Each recipient received anti-thymocyte globulin induction, then tacrolimus and steroids for around three years. Study-wide findings and caveats: The recipient marrow held GvH clones, and some of them showed up first in ileum or blood. Graft-donor T cell macrochimerism in patients accompanied high graft-versus-host to host-versus-graft clonal ratios in allografts.

Losses at the gene ends were 2 bases for V and 5 bases for J; bases not matched to a gene: 11. This CDR3 comprises 16 residues. Germline V gene data show CDR1 as MDHEN and CDR2 as SYDVKM. TCRdb's copy holds only in-frame clones and misses some; the assay was immunoSEQ multiplex PCR. The sample has 95,000 to 150,000 clones, roughly 93% seen once. About this clone: Its antigen is as yet unknown.

The TCR comes from a human donor who received an intestinal transplant. The sample was unstimulated CD4+ T cells sorted from spleen or lymph node cells, taken before intestinal transplant. The genes are TRBV28 and TRBJ2-5; 7 bases line up with TRBD2. The CDR3: CASSLPRGGDWETQYF. CDR3 nucleotide sequence: TGTGCCAGCAGTTTACCCCGTGGGGGGGATTGGGAGACCCAGTACTTC.